This entry lists 32 T cell receptor beta chains sequenced from one sample in a study of blood T cell repertoires in COVID-19. The protocol was immunoSEQ multiplex PCR, while the TCRdb copy is restricted to in-frame clones and leaves out a portion. Of 200,000 or so clones in the sample, about 80% are singletons; the top ten hold 6.9%. The sample comprised peripheral blood. Every receptor here comes from a human donor with acute or convalescent COVID-19. The donor label of this sample is uncertain.

This sequence joins TRBV2 and TRBJ2-1, with 9 bases lining up with TRBD2. From germline, CDR1 is SNHLY and CDR2 FYNNEI. CDR3 length: 14 amino acids. Germline trimming cut 5 bases from V and 4 bases from J; bases unmatched to any gene: 3. The chain's CDR3 is CASSLTSGYNEQFF. CDR3 bases: TGTGCCAGCAGTTTGACTAGCGGTTACAATGAGCAGTTCTTC.

This sequence joins TRBV6-1 and TRBJ1-1, with 7 bases identical to TRBD1. J gave up 1 base and V 8 bases, and 10 bases lay outside the gene matches. There are 15 residues in the CDR3. Germline assignment: CDR1 MNHNS and CDR2 SASEGT. The CDR3 nucleotides are TGTGCCAGCCAAGCGGAGACAGGGCGGAACACTGAAGCTTTCTTT. It translates to CASQAETGRNTEAFF.

This clone was seen only once. V gene TRBV9 combines with J gene TRBJ1-1, with D perhaps TRBD1 (5 bases). Deletions cut 4 bases from V and 4 bases from J, with 14 bases between. Germline V gene lookup returns CDR1 SGDLS and CDR2 YYNGEE. The CDR3 contains 14 residues. The CDR3 nucleotides read TGTGCCAGCAGCAGAAACACCGGGGGCACTGAAGCTTTCTTT. This gives the protein CASSRNTGGTEAFF.

V is TRBV19 and J is TRBJ2-3; 11 positions match TRBD2. The V and J ends lost 3 bases and 2 bases, in that order; junction bases with no gene match: 1. Germline V CDR1 and CDR2: LNHDA, SQIVND (reference sequence). There are 15 residues in the CDR3. This CDR3 is CASSMTSGTTDTQYF. The CDR3 DNA sequence: TGTGCCAGTAGTATGACTAGCGGGACCACAGATACGCAGTATTTT.

This clone was counted a few times. The sample contains more than one DNA sequence encoding this CDR3. This chain connects TRBV28 to TRBJ2-3, with 8 bases aligning to TRBD2. The CDR3 contains 15 residues. Germline CDR1 is MDHEN and CDR2 is SYDVKM. The J segment lost 4 bases and the V segment lost 2 bases, leaving 5 bases of the junction unmatched. The CDR3 here is CASSLAGGGADTQYF. The CDR3 coding sequence is TGTGCCAGCAGTTTAGCGGGAGGTGGGGCAGATACGCAGTATTTT.

The chain employs TRBV28 and TRBJ1-6, with D perhaps TRBD1 (6 bases). CDR3 size: 15 residues. The germline V gene has CDR1 MDHEN and CDR2 SYDVKM. Deletions cut 7 bases from V and 9 bases from J, with 19 bases between. This CDR3 is CASTLGGARGSPLHF. The CDR3 nucleotides are TGTGCCAGCACCCTAGGGGGGGCCAGGGGTTCACCCCTCCACTTT.

The sample holds a few counts of this clone. The chain joins TRBV9 to TRBJ2-7, with 11 bases aligning to TRBD1. The CDR3 is 16 amino acids. The V and J ends lost 0 bases and 2 bases, in that order; junction bases with no gene match: 4. Germline V gives CDR1 SGDLS, CDR2 YYNGEE. The CDR3 nucleotides are TGTGCCAGCAGCGTAGCTGGGACAGGGGGGCCCTACGAGCAGTACTTC. Translating it yields CASSVAGTGGPYEQYF.

The chain is built from TRBV28 and TRBJ1-1; TRBD1 aligns across 7 bases. This CDR3 comprises 14 residues. Germline lookup yields CDR1 MDHEN and CDR2 SYDVKM. The V and J ends lost 4 bases and 4 bases, in that order; junction bases with no gene match: 6. CDR3: CASSSGTVGTEAFF. CDR3 DNA sequence: TGTGCCAGCAGTTCCGGGACAGTGGGCACTGAAGCTTTCTTT.

This clone came up a few times. This chain connects TRBV5-1 to TRBJ2-3, with D possibly being TRBD1 (6 bases). The germline CDR1 and CDR2 sequences are SGHRS and YFSETQ. The CDR3 extends over 15 amino acids. V shed 2 bases and J shed 1 base, with 11 bases lying between them. CDR3 amino acids: CASSFRAGGTDTQYF. CDR3 DNA: TGCGCCAGCAGCTTTCGGGCAGGGGGCACAGATACGCAGTATTTT.

The chain combines TRBV23-1 with TRBJ1-2, with 10 nucleotides matching TRBD1. TRBV23-1 is assigned to the ORF class and has an uncertain function. Trimming took 3 bases from V and 4 from J; bases not matched to a gene: 14. The CDR3 spans 18 residues. CDR3 nucleotides: TGCGCCAGCAGTCATGCTTGGGACAGGGGACAGGGATCCTATGGCTACACCTTC. The encoded protein is CASSHAWDRGQGSYGYTF.

The chain employs TRBV9 and TRBJ2-1, with 7 bases that match TRBD2. The germline gives CDR1 SGDLS, CDR2 YYNGEE. The CDR3 contains 15 residues. V lost 3 bases and J lost 4; bases outside the gene matches: 7. CDR3 coding DNA: TGTGCCAGCAGCGAGGCGGGACTACCATACAATGAGCAGTTCTTC. Translating gives CASSEAGLPYNEQFF.

This clone was detected once. V is TRBV19 and J is TRBJ2-1; 7 bases are a match to TRBD2. From germline, CDR1 is LNHDA and CDR2 SQIVND (reference sequence). V trimming: 0 bases; J trimming: 6 bases; junction bases outside the gene matches: 14. This CDR3 is built from 18 residues. The CDR3 here is CASSIDYQGGPSGNEQFF. The CDR3 coding sequence is TGTGCCAGTAGTATAGATTACCAGGGAGGGCCATCCGGCAATGAGCAGTTCTTC.

This clone was seen a handful of times. The rearrangement uses TRBV2 and TRBJ2-3, with 9 bases aligning to TRBD1. This CDR3 has 16 amino acids. J was trimmed by 4 bases and V by 10 bases; bases with no gene match: 15. Germline lookup yields CDR1 SNHLY and CDR2 FYNNEI. The CDR3 loop is CANPGQGGGFPDTQYF. The DNA for the CDR3 is TGTGCCAATCCGGGACAGGGCGGAGGATTCCCAGATACGCAGTATTTT.

This chain connects TRBV9 to TRBJ2-2; D is perhaps TRBD1 (6 bases). The CDR3 has 15 residues. The V and J ends lost 4 bases and 1 base respectively, with 11 bases between them. Per the germline V gene, CDR1 is SGDLS and CDR2 is YYNGEE. The CDR3 nucleotides read TGTGCCAGCAGCCTATCGGGACAGAACACCGGGGAGCTGTTTTTT. Protein: CASSLSGQNTGELFF.

The chain is built from TRBV6-2 or TRBV6-3 and TRBJ1-1; D unclear. The length of the CDR3 is 14 residues. Looked up from germline, CDR1 is MNHEY and CDR2 is SVGEGT. V lost 3 bases and J lost 4, with 12 bases in between. Written as DNA, the CDR3 is TGTGCCAGCAGTTATCCGGTCTGGAGCACTGAAGCTTTCTTT. It codes for CASSYPVWSTEAFF.

The rearrangement links TRBV28 to TRBJ2-6, with D possibly matching TRBD1 (5 bases). In germline, CDR1 is MDHEN, CDR2 SYDVKM. V was pared by 6 bases and J by 4 bases, with 13 bases between. The CDR3 extends over 15 amino acids. CDR3 DNA: TGTGCCAGCAGCAACCAGGGTTCGGGGGCCAACGTCCTGACTTTC. This codes for CASSNQGSGANVLTF.

J is TRBJ1-5 and V is TRBV5-6; no reliable D call. V shed 2 bases and J shed 2 bases, with 8 bases lying between them. The length of the CDR3 is 14 residues. The germline CDR1 and CDR2 sequences are SGHDT and YYEEEE. Here the CDR3 DNA reads TGTGCCAGCAGCTTCGGGGAGGGCAATCAGCCCCAGCATTTT. Translating gives CASSFGEGNQPQHF.

The chain combines TRBV15 with TRBJ2-1; TRBD2 matches at 7 bases. Germline loops: CDR1 LNHNV, CDR2 YYDKDF (reference sequence). The CDR3 contains 16 residues. J gave up 2 bases and V 2 bases, and 6 bases lay outside the gene matches. The CDR3 DNA follows: TGTGCCACCAGCAGACTTAGCGGGCCGACCTACAATGAGCAGTTCTTC. It translates to CATSRLSGPTYNEQFF.

This chain uses TRBV14 with TRBJ2-5; TRBD1 matches at 10 bases. The germline V gene has CDR1 SGHDN and CDR2 FVKESK. The CDR3 consists of 17 residues. Trimming at V came to 4 bases and at J to 4 bases, leaving 12 bases not matched to a gene. The CDR3, as DNA: TGTGCCAGCAGCCTTGGCGGGACAGGGGTCCGAGGAGAGACCCAGTACTTC. Its translation: CASSLGGTGVRGETQYF.

V and J are TRBV6-5 and TRBJ2-6; D possibly corresponds to TRBD1 (6 bases). V lost 6 bases to trimming and J lost 3 bases, with 12 bases between them. Germline V gene sequence: CDR1 MNHEY, CDR2 SVGAGI. CDR3 length: 15 amino acids. This CDR3 is CASSPQGVGANVLTF. CDR3 in DNA: TGTGCCAGCAGCCCACAGGGCGTTGGGGCCAACGTCCTGACTTTC.

The DNA of the CDR3 is TGTGCCAGCAGCTCGACGGGACAGGGCAAATATGGCTACACCTTC. Its translation is CASSSTGQGKYGYTF. This chain connects TRBV5-4 to TRBJ1-2; 9 bases map to TRBD1. V dropped 3 bases and J dropped 5; count of bases not matched to a gene: 8. Germline V CDR1 and CDR2: SGHNT, YYREEE (reference sequence). The CDR3 loop spans 15 amino acids.

This CDR3 is CASSWTGGGRGYTF. CDR3 coding DNA: TGTGCCAGCAGTTGGACAGGGGGCGGTCGTGGCTACACCTTC. The chain recombines TRBV28 with TRBJ1-2; TRBD1 matches 11 bases. CDR1 MDHEN and CDR2 SYDVKM come from the germline V gene. Trimming took 4 bases from V and 7 from J; bases not matched to a gene: 5. This CDR3 spans 14 amino acids.

The chain links TRBV2 to TRBJ1-3; no reliable D call. The CDR3 consists of 15 residues. In germline, CDR1 is SNHLY, CDR2 FYNNEI. Trimming cost V 4 bases and J 0 bases, with 10 bases left between them. The CDR3 DNA reads as TGTGCCAGCAGTGGAGGCGGGAGCTCTGGAAACACCATATATTTT. Encoded protein: CASSGGGSSGNTIYF.

The chain has TRBV5-4 and TRBJ2-1; TRBD2 agrees at 11 bases. This CDR3 comprises 15 residues. Germline V CDR1 and CDR2: SGHNT, YYREEE (reference sequence). V dropped 5 bases and J dropped 4; count of bases not matched to a gene: 5. CDR3 DNA: TGTGCCAGCAGTTCCGGGACTAGCGGATACAATGAGCAGTTCTTC. Translation: CASSSGTSGYNEQFF.

The chain has TRBV5-3 and TRBJ1-1; D remains unclear. TRBV5-3 is flagged as an ORF with uncertain function. Trimming took 3 bases from V and 2 from J, leaving 11 bases between them. The CDR3 consists of 14 residues. The CDR3 loop is CARSYLNSNTEAFF. CDR3 coding DNA: TGTGCCAGAAGCTATCTAAACTCTAACACTGAAGCTTTCTTT.

This clone was detected only once. The CDR3 nucleotides read TGCGCCAGCAGCTTGTTGGCGACAGGCTCGAACACCGGGGAGCTGTTTTTT. It encodes CASSLLATGSNTGELFF. This chain connects TRBV5-1 to TRBJ2-2; TRBD1 is a possible D gene (6 bases). CDR3 length: 17 residues. V dropped 1 base and J dropped 0 bases, with 13 bases sitting between them. The germline V gene has CDR1 SGHRS and CDR2 YFSETQ.

The CDR3 nucleotides read TGTGCCAGCAGCCAGAACCCAGGGGGCGGAGAGACCCAGTACTTC. It codes for CASSQNPGGGETQYF. The genes are TRBV3-1 (or the pseudogene TRBV3-2) and TRBJ2-5, with 8 positions matching TRBD1. With 3 bases clipped from V and 4 bases from J, the junction kept 7 bases outside the gene matches. The CDR3 has 15 residues. Germline V CDR1 and CDR2: LGHDT, YNNKEL (reference sequence).

The chain joins TRBV5-8 to TRBJ2-7, with 12 nucleotides matching TRBD2. V lost 2 bases to trimming and J lost 2 bases; unmatched junction nucleotides: 11. Looked up from germline, CDR1 is SGHTS and CDR2 is YDEGEE. The length of the CDR3 is 18 residues. Written as DNA, the CDR3 is TGTGCCAGCAGCTTCAGGACTAGCGGGATTGGTGGCGCCTACGAGCAGTACTTC. Translated: CASSFRTSGIGGAYEQYF. The full variable domain, its missing parts supplied by reference TRBV5-8 and TRBJ2-7, is EAGVTQSPTHLIKTRGQQATLRCSPISGHTSVYWYQQALGLGLQFLLWYDEGEERNRGNFPPRFSGRQFPNYSSELNVNALELEDSALYLCASSFRTSGIGGAYEQYFGPGTRLTVT.

This chain uses TRBV12-3 or TRBV12-4 with TRBJ1-1; 7 nucleotides align to TRBD1. V lost 5 bases, J lost 7 bases, and 7 bases stayed unmatched. The CDR3 has 13 amino acids. The CDR3 region is CASSLSRGSEAFF. CDR3 DNA sequence: TGTGCCAGCAGTCTTAGCAGGGGGAGTGAAGCTTTCTTT.

This chain joins TRBV5-6 and TRBJ1-6; TRBD1 is a possible D gene (5 bases). Germline CDR1 SGHDT, CDR2 YYEEEE. There are 14 residues in the CDR3. V lost 1 base, J lost 9 bases, and 11 bases lay in between. The CDR3 region is CASSLRGISSPLHF. The CDR3 DNA reads as TGTGCCAGCAGCTTGAGGGGTATCAGTTCACCCCTCCACTTT.

This rearrangement joins TRBV6-6 to TRBJ2-4; tentatively, D is TRBD1 (6 bases). V lost 5 bases and J lost 6, with 20 bases in between. CDR3 length: 16 residues. Germline V CDR1 and CDR2: MNHNY, SVGAGI (reference sequence). The CDR3 protein is CASSPDRGGTGNIQYF. The CDR3 nucleotides read TGTGCCAGCAGTCCGGACAGAGGAGGCACAGGAAACATTCAGTACTTC.

This chain joins TRBV4-1 and TRBJ1-4; D might be TRBD1 (6 bases). CDR1 MGHRA and CDR2 YSYEKL come from the germline V gene. The CDR3 loop spans 14 amino acids. V was cut by 0 bases and J by 7 bases, with 9 bases left in between. The CDR3 is CASSQERTAEKLFF. The CDR3 nucleotides read TGCGCCAGCAGCCAAGAACGGACAGCTGAAAAACTGTTTTTT.